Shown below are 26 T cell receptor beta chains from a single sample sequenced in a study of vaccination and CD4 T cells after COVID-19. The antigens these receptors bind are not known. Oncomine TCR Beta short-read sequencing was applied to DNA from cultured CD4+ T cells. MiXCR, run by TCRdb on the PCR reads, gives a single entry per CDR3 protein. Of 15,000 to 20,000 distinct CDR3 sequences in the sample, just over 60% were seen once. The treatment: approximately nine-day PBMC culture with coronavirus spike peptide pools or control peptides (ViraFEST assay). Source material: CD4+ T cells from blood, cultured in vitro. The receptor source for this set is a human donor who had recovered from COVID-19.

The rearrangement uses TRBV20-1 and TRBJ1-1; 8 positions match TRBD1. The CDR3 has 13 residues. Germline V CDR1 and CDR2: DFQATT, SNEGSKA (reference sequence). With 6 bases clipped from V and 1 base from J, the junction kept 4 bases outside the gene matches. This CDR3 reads CSADRVGNTEAFF. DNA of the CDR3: TGCAGTGCGGACAGGGTAGGGAACACTGAAGCTTTCTTT.

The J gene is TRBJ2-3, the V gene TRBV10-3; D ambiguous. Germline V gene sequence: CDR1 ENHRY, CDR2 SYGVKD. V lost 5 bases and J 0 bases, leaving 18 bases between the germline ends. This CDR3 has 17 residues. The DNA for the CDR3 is TGTGCCATCAGTCCGAGAGGCCAGGCGACTAGCACAGATACGCAGTATTTT. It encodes CAISPRGQATSTDTQYF.

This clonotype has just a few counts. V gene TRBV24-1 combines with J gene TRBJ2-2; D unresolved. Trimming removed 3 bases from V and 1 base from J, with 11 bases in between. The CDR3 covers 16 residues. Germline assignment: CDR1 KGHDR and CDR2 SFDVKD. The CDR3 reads CATSDADAVNTGELFF. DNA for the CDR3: TGTGCCACCAGTGATGCGGACGCTGTGAACACCGGGGAGCTGTTTTTT.

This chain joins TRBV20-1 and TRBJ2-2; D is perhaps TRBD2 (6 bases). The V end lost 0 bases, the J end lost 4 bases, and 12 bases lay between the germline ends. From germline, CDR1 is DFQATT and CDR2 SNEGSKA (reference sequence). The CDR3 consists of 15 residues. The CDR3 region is CSARDATGVTGELFF. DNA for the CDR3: TGCAGTGCTAGAGATGCCACGGGGGTCACCGGGGAGCTGTTTTTT.

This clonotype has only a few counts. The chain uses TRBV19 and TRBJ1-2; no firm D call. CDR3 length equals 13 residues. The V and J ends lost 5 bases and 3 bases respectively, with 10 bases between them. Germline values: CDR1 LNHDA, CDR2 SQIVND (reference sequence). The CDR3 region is CASSVDGDYGYTF. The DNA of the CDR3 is TGTGCCAGTAGTGTTGACGGGGACTATGGCTACACCTTC.

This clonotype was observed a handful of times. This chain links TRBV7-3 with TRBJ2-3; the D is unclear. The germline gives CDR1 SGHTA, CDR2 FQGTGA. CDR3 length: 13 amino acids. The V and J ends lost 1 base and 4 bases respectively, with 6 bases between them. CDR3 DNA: TGTGCCAGCAGCTTAAGTGGGTCAGATACGCAGTATTTT. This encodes CASSLSGSDTQYF.

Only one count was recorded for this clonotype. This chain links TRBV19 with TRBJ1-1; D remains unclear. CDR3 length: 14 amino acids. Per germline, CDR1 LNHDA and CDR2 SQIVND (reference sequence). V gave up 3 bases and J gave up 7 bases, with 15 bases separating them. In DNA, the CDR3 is TGTGCCAGTAGTATCGGCGGGGAACTGGATGAAGCTTTCTTT. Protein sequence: CASSIGGELDEAFF. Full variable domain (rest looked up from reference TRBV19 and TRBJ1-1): DGGITQSPKYLFRKEGQNVTLSCEQNLNHDAMYWYRQDPGQGLRLIYYSQIVNDFQKGDIAEGYSVSREKKESFPLTVTSAQKNPTAFYLCASSIGGELDEAFFGQGTRLTVV.

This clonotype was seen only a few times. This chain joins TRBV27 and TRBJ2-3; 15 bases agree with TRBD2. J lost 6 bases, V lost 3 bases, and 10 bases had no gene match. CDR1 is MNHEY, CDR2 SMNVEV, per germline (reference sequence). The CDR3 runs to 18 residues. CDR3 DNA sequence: TGTGCCAGCAGTTTCACCTGGACTAGCGGGAGGGCTTGGGATACGCAGTATTTT. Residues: CASSFTWTSGRAWDTQYF.

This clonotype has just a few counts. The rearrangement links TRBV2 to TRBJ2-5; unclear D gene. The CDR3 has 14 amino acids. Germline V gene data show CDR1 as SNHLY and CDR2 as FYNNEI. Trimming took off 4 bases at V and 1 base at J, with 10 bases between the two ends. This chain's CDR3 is CASSGLDPQETQYF. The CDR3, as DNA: TGTGCCAGCAGTGGATTGGACCCCCAAGAGACCCAGTACTTC.

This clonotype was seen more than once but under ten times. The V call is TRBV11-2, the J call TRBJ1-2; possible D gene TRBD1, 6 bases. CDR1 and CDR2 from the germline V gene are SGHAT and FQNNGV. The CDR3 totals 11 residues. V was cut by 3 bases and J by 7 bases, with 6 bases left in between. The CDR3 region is CASSFRGGYTF. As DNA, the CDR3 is TGTGCCAGCAGCTTCAGGGGTGGCTACACCTTC.

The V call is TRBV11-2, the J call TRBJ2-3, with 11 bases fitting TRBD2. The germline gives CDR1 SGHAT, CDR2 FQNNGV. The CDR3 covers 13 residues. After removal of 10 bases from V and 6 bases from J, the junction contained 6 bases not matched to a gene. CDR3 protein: CATELAGVDTQYF. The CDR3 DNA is TGTGCCACAGAACTAGCGGGAGTTGATACGCAGTATTTT.

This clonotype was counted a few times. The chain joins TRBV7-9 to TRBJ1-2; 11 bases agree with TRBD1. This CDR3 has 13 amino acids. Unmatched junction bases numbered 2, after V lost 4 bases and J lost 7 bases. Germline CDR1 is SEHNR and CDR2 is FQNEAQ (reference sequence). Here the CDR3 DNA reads TGTGCCAGCAGCTGGACAGGGGGCTCTGGCTACACCTTC. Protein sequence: CASSWTGGSGYTF.

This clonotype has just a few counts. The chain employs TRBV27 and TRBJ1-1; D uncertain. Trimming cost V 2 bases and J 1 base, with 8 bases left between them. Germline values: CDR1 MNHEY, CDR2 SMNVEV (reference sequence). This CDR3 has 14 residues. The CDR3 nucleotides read TGTGCCAGCAGTTTAATGCGGCAGAACACTGAAGCTTTCTTT. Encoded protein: CASSLMRQNTEAFF.

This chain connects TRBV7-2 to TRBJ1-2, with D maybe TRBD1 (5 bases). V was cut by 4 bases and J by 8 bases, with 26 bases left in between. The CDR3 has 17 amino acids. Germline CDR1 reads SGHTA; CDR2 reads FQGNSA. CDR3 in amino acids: CASSSTLPGGTGGGYTF. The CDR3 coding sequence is TGTGCCAGCAGCTCCACCCTGCCGGGGGGAACCGGGGGAGGCTACACCTTC.

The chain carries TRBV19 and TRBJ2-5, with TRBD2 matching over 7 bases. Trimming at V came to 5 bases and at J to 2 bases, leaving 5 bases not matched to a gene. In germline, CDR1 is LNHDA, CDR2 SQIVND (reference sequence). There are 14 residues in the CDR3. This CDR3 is CASSRGREQETQYF. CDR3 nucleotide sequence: TGTGCCAGTAGTCGCGGGAGAGAGCAAGAGACCCAGTACTTC.

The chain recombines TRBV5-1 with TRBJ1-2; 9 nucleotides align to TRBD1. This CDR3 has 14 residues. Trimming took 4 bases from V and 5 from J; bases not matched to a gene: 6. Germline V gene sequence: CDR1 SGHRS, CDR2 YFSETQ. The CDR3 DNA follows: TGCGCCAGCAGCGTCGGGACAGGGTATTATGGCTACACCTTC. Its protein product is CASSVGTGYYGYTF. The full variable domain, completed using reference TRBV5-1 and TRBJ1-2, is KAGVTQTPRYLIKTRGQQVTLSCSPISGHRSVSWYQQTPGQGLQFLFEYFSETQRNKGNFPGRFSGRQFSNSRSEMNVSTLELGDSALYLCASSVGTGYYGYTFGSGTRLTVV.

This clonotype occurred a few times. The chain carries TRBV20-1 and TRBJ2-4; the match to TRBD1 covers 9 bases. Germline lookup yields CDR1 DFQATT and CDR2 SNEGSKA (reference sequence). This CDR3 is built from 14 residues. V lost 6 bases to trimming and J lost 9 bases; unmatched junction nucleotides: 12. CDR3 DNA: TGCAGTGCGACTGGACAGGGGTCTAACGCCATTCAGTACTTC. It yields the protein CSATGQGSNAIQYF.

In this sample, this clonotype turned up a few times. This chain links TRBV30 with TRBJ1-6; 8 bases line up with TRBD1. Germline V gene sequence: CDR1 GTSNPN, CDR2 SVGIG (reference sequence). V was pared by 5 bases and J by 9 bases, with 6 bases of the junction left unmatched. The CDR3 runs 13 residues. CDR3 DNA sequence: TGTGCCTGGGAAGGGACAGGTGGTTCACCCCTCCACTTT. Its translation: CAWEGTGGSPLHF. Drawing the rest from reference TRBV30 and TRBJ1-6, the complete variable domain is SQTIHQWPATLVQPVGSPLSLECTVEGTSNPNLYWYRQAAGRGLQLLFYSVGIGQISSEVPQNLSASRPQDRQFILSSKKLLLSDSGFYLCAWEGTGGSPLHFGNGTRLTVT.

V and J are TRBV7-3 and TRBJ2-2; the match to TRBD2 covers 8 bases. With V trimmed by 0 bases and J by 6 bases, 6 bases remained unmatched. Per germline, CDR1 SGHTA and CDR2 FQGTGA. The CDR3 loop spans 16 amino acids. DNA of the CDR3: TGTGCCAGCAGCTTAACTAGCGGGGCGGAGGCCGGGGAGCTGTTTTTT. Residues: CASSLTSGAEAGELFF.

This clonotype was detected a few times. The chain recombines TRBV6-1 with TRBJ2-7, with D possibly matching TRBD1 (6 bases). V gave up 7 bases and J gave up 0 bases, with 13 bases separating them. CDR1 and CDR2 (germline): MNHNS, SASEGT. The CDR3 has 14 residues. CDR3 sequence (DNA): TGTGCCAGCACCTGGGGGCGCGGCTCCTACGAGCAGTACTTC. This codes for CASTWGRGSYEQYF.

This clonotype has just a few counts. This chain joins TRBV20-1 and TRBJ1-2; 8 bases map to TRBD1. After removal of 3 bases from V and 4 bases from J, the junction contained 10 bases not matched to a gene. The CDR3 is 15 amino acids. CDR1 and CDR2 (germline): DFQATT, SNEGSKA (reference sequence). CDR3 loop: CSARRGSGGSYGYTF. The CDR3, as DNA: TGCAGTGCTAGGCGGGGGTCAGGGGGCAGCTATGGCTACACCTTC.

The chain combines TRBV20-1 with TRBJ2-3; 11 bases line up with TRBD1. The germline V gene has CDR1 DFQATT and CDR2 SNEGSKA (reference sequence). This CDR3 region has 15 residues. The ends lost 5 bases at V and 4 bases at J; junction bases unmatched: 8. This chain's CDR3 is CSAAGGQGVADTQYF. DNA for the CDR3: TGCAGTGCTGCTGGGGGACAGGGGGTCGCAGATACGCAGTATTTT.

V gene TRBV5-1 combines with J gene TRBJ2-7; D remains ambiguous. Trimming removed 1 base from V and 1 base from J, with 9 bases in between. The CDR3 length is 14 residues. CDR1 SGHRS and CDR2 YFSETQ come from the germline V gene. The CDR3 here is CASSLKLFSYEQYF. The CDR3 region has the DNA TGCGCCAGCAGCTTGAAACTATTTTCCTACGAGCAGTACTTC.

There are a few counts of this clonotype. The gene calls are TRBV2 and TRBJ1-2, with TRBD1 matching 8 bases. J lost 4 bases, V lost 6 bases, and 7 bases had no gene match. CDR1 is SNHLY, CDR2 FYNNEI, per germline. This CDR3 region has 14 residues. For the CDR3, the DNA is TGTGCCAGCAGGGCCCAGGGGGCGGTCTATGGCTACACCTTC. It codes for CASRAQGAVYGYTF.

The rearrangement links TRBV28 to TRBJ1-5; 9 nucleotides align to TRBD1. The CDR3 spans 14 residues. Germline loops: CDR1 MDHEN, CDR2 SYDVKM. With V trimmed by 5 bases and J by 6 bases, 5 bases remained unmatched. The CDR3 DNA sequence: TGTGCCAGCAGTCTCCGGGACAGGGCTCAGCCCCAGCATTTT. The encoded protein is CASSLRDRAQPQHF.

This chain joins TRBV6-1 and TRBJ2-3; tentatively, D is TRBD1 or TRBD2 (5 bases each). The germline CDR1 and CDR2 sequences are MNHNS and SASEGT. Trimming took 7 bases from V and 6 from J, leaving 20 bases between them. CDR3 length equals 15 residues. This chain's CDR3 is CASNSNGAGWDTQYF. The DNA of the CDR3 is TGTGCCAGCAACTCCAACGGGGCAGGATGGGATACGCAGTATTTT.